The 13 T cell receptor beta chains below all came from one sample that was sequenced in a study of human T cells and chemical hapten exposure. Each CDR3 protein is one row after TCRdb ran MiXCR on the RACE reads. The data show more than 90,000 distinct CDR3 sequences, 8% to 11% seen once. Regarding time point: patch test 1, 2 weeks after DPC sensitization. This sample's treatment: therapeutic diphenylcyclopropenone sensitization with weekly scalp DPC. Specimen: whole blood, collected in connection with sensitization to the hapten diphenylcyclopropenone (DPC). These receptors were collected from a man between 35 and 55 years old with alopecia areata. Some clones in this sample may be carry-over from other donors' samples.

A few counts support this clonotype. V usage is TRBV27 and J usage is TRBJ1-6; weak D call: TRBD1 (6 bases). Germline-derived CDR1 and CDR2 are MNHEY and SMNVEV (reference sequence). CDR3 length: 15 residues. The ends were cut back, 3 bases at V and 5 bases at J, with 11 bases in the middle. The CDR3 sequence is CASSFSTGNNSPLHF. CDR3 in DNA: TGTGCCAGCAGTTTCTCGACAGGCAATAATTCACCCCTCCACTTT.

Many counts were recorded for this clonotype. The chain combines TRBV5-1 with TRBJ2-1, with 15 bases lining up with TRBD2. With 5 bases clipped from V and 4 bases from J, the junction kept 7 bases outside the gene matches. The CDR3 is 17 residues long. CDR1 is SGHRS, CDR2 YFSETQ, per germline. The CDR3 loop reads CASSWTSGRAGYNEQFF. The CDR3 DNA reads TGCGCCAGCAGTTGGACTAGCGGGAGGGCCGGTTACAATGAGCAGTTCTTC.

This clonotype was seen repeatedly, ten times or more. This rearrangement joins TRBV7-2 to TRBJ1-1, with no clear D. The length of the CDR3 is 13 residues. The germline V gene encodes CDR1 SGHTA and CDR2 FQGNSA. Deletions cut 1 base from V and 11 bases from J, with 14 bases between. As DNA, the CDR3 is TGTGCCAGCAGCTTAGACCCCGGGAAACGGGCTTTCTTT. It codes for CASSLDPGKRAFF.

This clonotype was found many times. The V call is TRBV28, the J call TRBJ1-1; 7 bases map to TRBD1. Germline lookup yields CDR1 MDHEN and CDR2 SYDVKM. The CDR3 is made up of 13 amino acids. With 6 bases clipped from V and 5 bases from J, the junction kept 6 bases outside the gene matches. The CDR3 spells CASRSEGATEAFF. The CDR3 nucleotides are TGTGCCAGCAGATCGGAGGGGGCGACTGAAGCTTTCTTT.

The chain joins TRBV6-1 to TRBJ1-5; no reliable D call. The CDR3 sequence is 13 residues long. Trimming removed 2 bases at V and 4 bases at J, with 6 bases between. Germline values: CDR1 MNHNS, CDR2 SASEGT. The CDR3 bases are TGTGCCAGCAGTGAACGGCTTAATCAGCCCCAGCATTTT. Protein: CASSERLNQPQHF.

This rearrangement joins TRBV5-4 to TRBJ1-5; 7 bases match TRBD1. Per the germline V gene, CDR1 is SGHNT and CDR2 is YYREEE (reference sequence). Losses at the gene ends were 2 bases for V and 4 bases for J; bases not matched to a gene: 9. This CDR3 comprises 16 residues. CDR3 region: CASSFTQGVGNQPQHF. The CDR3 nucleotides are TGTGCCAGCAGCTTTACCCAGGGGGTTGGGAATCAGCCCCAGCATTTT.

This sequence joins TRBV7-9 and TRBJ2-3; D gene uncertain. The CDR3 sequence is 17 residues long. Trimming removed 1 base from V and 1 base from J, with 15 bases in between. Germline CDR1 SEHNR, CDR2 FQNEAQ (reference sequence). The CDR3: CASSLGGSAYGTDTQYF. As DNA, the CDR3 is TGTGCCAGCAGCTTAGGAGGTTCAGCTTACGGCACAGATACGCAGTATTTT. Based on the CDR3 plus reference TRBV7-9 and TRBJ2-3, the full variable domain is DTGVSQNPRHKITKRGQNVTFRCDPISEHNRLYWYRQTLGQGPEFLTYFQNEAQLEKSRLLSDRFSAERPKGSFSTLEIQRTEQGDSAMYLCASSLGGSAYGTDTQYFGPGTRLTVL.

This clonotype was seen ten or more times. The chain has TRBV6-6 and TRBJ2-5; D uncertain. Germline CDR1 and CDR2: MNHNY and SVGAGI (reference sequence). The CDR3 is made up of 12 amino acids. The V end was cut by 8 bases, the J end by 5 bases, with 12 bases between. This CDR3 reads CASSPTMETQYF. The CDR3 nucleotides read TGTGCCAGCTCCCCGACGATGGAGACCCAGTACTTC.

This clonotype was detected many times. The J gene is TRBJ2-5, the V gene TRBV6-1, with 8 bases identical to TRBD2. The CDR3 totals 14 residues. Germline assignment: CDR1 MNHNS and CDR2 SASEGT. V gave up 5 bases and J gave up 5 bases; unmatched junction bases: 7. CDR3 in DNA: TGTGCCAGCAGTCCGGGACTAGTCTTGGAGACCCAGTACTTC. It specifies CASSPGLVLETQYF.

The V and J genes are TRBV11-3 and TRBJ2-1, with TRBD1 matching over 7 bases. J lost 9 bases, V lost 1 base, and 6 bases had no gene match. The CDR3 contains 14 residues. Germline lookup yields CDR1 SGHNT and CDR2 YENEEA. The CDR3 DNA reads TGTGCCAGCAGCTTAGGACAGGGTGTGAGTGAGCAGTTCTTC. Translating gives CASSLGQGVSEQFF.

This clonotype was counted between two and nine times. The chain couples TRBV27 to TRBJ2-7; 7 bases are shared with TRBD2. Trimming took 6 bases from V and 3 from J; bases not matched to a gene: 11. This CDR3 comprises 15 residues. Germline V gives CDR1 MNHEY, CDR2 SMNVEV (reference sequence). The CDR3 region is CASRRDYQRNYEQYF. Here the CDR3 DNA reads TGTGCCAGCAGGCGGGACTATCAACGAAACTACGAGCAGTACTTC.

This clonotype was detected only a few times. The chain uses TRBV29-1 and TRBJ2-2, with D possibly being TRBD2 (7 bases). Germline V gene sequence: CDR1 SQVTM, CDR2 ANQGSEA. The CDR3 runs to 16 residues. The germline V and J ends were trimmed by 2 bases and 3 bases, with 16 bases remaining between them. CDR3 loop: CSVERGGGGYTGELFF. The CDR3 DNA reads as TGCAGCGTTGAAAGGGGGGGGGGTGGTTACACCGGGGAGCTGTTTTTT.

In this sample, this clonotype turned up a few times. This chain uses TRBV5-1 with TRBJ1-1; the D is unclear. Trimming stripped 0 bases from V and 8 bases from J, with 11 bases between. Germline lookup yields CDR1 SGHRS and CDR2 YFSETQ. The CDR3 has 13 amino acids. In DNA form, the CDR3 reads TGCGCCAGCAGCTTGGATCCGACATTGGAAGCTTTCTTT. Its translation is CASSLDPTLEAFF.